This TCR beta chain was documented in a study of blood T cell repertoires in COVID-19. Study-wide background: Samples of COVID-19 (acute and convalescent) were obtained from the United States, Italy and Spain.

Trimming took off 6 bases at V and 2 bases at J, with 5 bases between the two ends. Germline V CDR1 and CDR2: SGHTA, FQGTGA. CDR3 length: 13 residues. Authors' processing steps: How many nucleated cells were present was estimated from reference gene primer amplification. Sequencing was performed with immunoSEQ multiplex PCR; in TCRdb, only in-frame clones are kept and a portion is missing. That table furnishes V, J and clone size, whereas the DNA furnished D and trimming. This sample has 40,000 or so clones, with 90% found just once. This clonotype was obtained from a man over 45 with active COVID-19. The sequencing sample was made of peripheral blood. The rearrangement uses TRBV7-3 and TRBJ2-6; D gene unclear. As DNA, the CDR3 is TGTGCCAGCAGGAGAACTGGGGCCAACGTCCTGACTTTC. It translates to CASRRTGANVLTF.